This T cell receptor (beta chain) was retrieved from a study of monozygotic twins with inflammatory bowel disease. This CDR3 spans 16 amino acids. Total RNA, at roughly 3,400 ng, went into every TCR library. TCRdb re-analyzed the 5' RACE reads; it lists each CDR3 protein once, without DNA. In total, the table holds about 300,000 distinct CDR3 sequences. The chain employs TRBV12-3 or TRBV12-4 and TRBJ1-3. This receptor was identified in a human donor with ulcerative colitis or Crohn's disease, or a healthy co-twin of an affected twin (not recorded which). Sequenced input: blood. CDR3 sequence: CASSQLGYSPGNTIYF.